The rows below give T cell receptor beta chains drawn from one sample of a study of blood T cell repertoires in COVID-19. Sequencing was performed with immunoSEQ multiplex PCR; in TCRdb, only in-frame clones are kept and a portion is missing. The table shows about 140,000 clones, with roughly 80% occurring only once. Sequenced material: PBMCs or T cells enriched from blood (not recorded which). Receptor source: a man aged 40-55 years with acute COVID-19. CDR3s include the opening cysteine and the closing phenylalanine or tryptophan. Fields, in order: CDR3 DNA, CDR3 protein, D gene, V gene, CDR3 length, J gene, clone size. A D gene is named only where the DNA matches it firmly. Clone size is shown for a subset of rows, as once, few, many or a class of expanded clone.

TGTGCCACCCCGGACAGGTTCACCGGGGAGCTGTTTTTT,CATPDRFTGELFF,TRBD1,TRBV5-4,13,TRBJ2-2,-
TGTGCCAGCAGGGCAGGCTTTACCTACGAGCAGTACTTC,CASRAGFTYEQYF,-,TRBV28,13,TRBJ2-7,few
TGTGCCAGCAGTGCAAGCGAGAACACTGAAGCTTTCTTT,CASSASENTEAFF,-,TRBV2,13,TRBJ1-1,few
TGTGCCAGCAGCCTCACCGCCCGGCACAGGGGGCTTGGAAACACCATATATTTT,CASSLTARHRGLGNTIYF,TRBD1,TRBV7-6,18,TRBJ1-3,-
TGTGCCACCAGTGATTCGCCCAGCTCTGGGGCCAACGTCCTGACTTTC,CATSDSPSSGANVLTF,-,TRBV24-1,16,TRBJ2-6,-
TGTGCCAGCAGCCCTCAGGTGGAGGCTGGGAATTCACCCCTCCACTTT,CASSPQVEAGNSPLHF,-,TRBV7-2,16,TRBJ1-6,-
TGTGCCAGCTCACCACGGGGCGGAGCGCAAGCTCCGGAGCAGTACTTC,CASSPRGGAQAPEQYF,-,TRBV18,16,TRBJ2-7,once
TGTGCCAGCACCCCGGGACTGAGCTACGAGCAGTACTTC,CASTPGLSYEQYF,-,TRBV28,13,TRBJ2-7,-
TGTGCCAGCAGACAGGGGACAGGTCAGAATGGCTACACCTTC,CASRQGTGQNGYTF,TRBD1,TRBV2,14,TRBJ1-2,-
TGCGCCAGCAGCTTGCGGGGACAGATGAACACTGAAGCTTTCTTT,CASSLRGQMNTEAFF,TRBD1,TRBV5-1,15,TRBJ1-1,-
TGTGCCAGCAGTTCCTTCGACAGGACCTACGAGCAGTACTTC,CASSSFDRTYEQYF,-,TRBV27,14,TRBJ2-7,-
TGTGCCAGCAGCCCACTAGCGGGAGGGCCCTACAATGAGCAGTTCTTC,CASSPLAGGPYNEQFF,TRBD2,TRBV9,16,TRBJ2-1,-
TGTGCCAGCAGCGTAGCAGACATTTCGAGCTCTGGAAACACCATATATTTT,CASSVADISSSGNTIYF,-,TRBV9,17,TRBJ1-3,once
TGTGCCAGTAGTACTTTCGGACAGGGACAAGAGACCCAGTACTTC,CASSTFGQGQETQYF,TRBD1,TRBV19,15,TRBJ2-5,-
TGCAGCGTGACAGGGGGCCCCTACGAGCAGTACTTC,CSVTGGPYEQYF,TRBD1,TRBV29-1,12,TRBJ2-7,-
TGTGCCAGCCTAGGGGGCGGAGGCTCGACCACCGGGGAGCTGTTTTTT,CASLGGGGSTTGELFF,TRBD1,TRBV7-2,16,TRBJ2-2,-
TGTGCCAGCAGTTTCGGACCTAGAGCTAGCGGGGGAGCTAGCACAGATACGCAGTATTTT,CASSFGPRASGGASTDTQYF,TRBD2,TRBV28,20,TRBJ2-3,-